This T cell receptor (beta chain) appears in the sequencing data of a study of shared clonotypes between healthy human individuals. Study summary: The donors, two women and a few men, were aged 18 to 49. Study-wide findings and caveats: Clonotypes not shared had lower generation probabilities than those common to all four donors. Sampling included only blood; tissue repertoires likely differ. Generally, naive subsets came out with larger estimated richness than memory subsets.

Comments on this clone: What it binds is unknown.

The table came from immunoSEQ multiplex PCR; TCRdb's copy has only in-frame clones and leaves some out. The profile covers 2.3 million or so clones, with approximately 93% appearing a single time and about 0.41% taken by the ten largest. This TCR was recovered from a man younger than 35 in good health. Some clones in this sample may be carry-over from other donors' samples. The source material was naive CD4+ T cells from PBMCs. Subset here: CD45RA+ positively selected.

CDR3: CASSSWAQSTDTQYF. In DNA, the CDR3 is TGTGCCAGCAGTTCTTGGGCCCAGAGCACAGATACGCAGTATTTT. This chain uses TRBV27 with TRBJ2-3, with D unclear. V was trimmed by 4 bases and J by 0 bases, leaving 11 bases between them. In germline, CDR1 is MNHEY, CDR2 SMNVEV (reference sequence). This CDR3 is 15 amino acids long.